This T cell receptor (beta chain) is drawn from a study of CD4 T cells in relation to SARS-CoV-2 and coronaviruses. The V gene's germline CDR1 is SEHNR and CDR2 FQNEAQ (reference sequence). This CDR3 contains 14 residues. The V segment lost 0 bases and the J segment 6 bases; nucleotides outside the gene matches: 4. To note about this clone: Its antigen is as yet unknown.

Assay used: immunoSEQ multiplex PCR; TCRdb lists only in-frame clones, some missing. The sample yields tens of thousands of clones, more than 60% seen once. Sorted naive or memory CD4+ cells met CEF peptides for roughly 10 days. The V and J genes are TRBV7-9 and TRBJ2-5; 7 nucleotides align to TRBD2. This TCR was recovered from an adult with COVID-19. The sample consisted of memory CD4+ T cells from PBMCs, cultured in vitro. DNA of the CDR3: TGTGCCAGCAGCTTAGCGCCGGGGGGAAAGACCCAGTACTTC. Encoded protein: CASSLAPGGKTQYF.